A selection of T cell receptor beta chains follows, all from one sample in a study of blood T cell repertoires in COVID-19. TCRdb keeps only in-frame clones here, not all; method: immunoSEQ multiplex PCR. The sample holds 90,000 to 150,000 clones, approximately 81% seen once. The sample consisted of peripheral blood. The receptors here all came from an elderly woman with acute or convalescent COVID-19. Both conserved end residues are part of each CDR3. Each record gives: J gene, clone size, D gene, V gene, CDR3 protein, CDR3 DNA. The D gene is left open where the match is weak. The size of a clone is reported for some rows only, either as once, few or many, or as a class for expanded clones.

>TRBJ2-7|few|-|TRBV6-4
CASSDPGGLRYEQYF
TGTGCCAGCAGTGACCCCGGAGGGCTCAGATACGAGCAGTACTTC
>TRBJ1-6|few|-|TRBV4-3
CASSQERQGPNNYSPLHF
TGCGCCAGCAGCCAAGAAAGGCAGGGCCCGAATAATTATTCACCCCTCCACTTT
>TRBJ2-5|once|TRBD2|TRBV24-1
CATSSRKGGVSKETQYF
TGTGCCACCAGTAGTAGGAAGGGAGGGGTGTCGAAGGAGACCCAGTACTTC
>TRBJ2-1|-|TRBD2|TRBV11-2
CASSRGLAGGFSYNEQFF
TGTGCCAGCAGCCGGGGACTAGCGGGAGGCTTTTCCTACAATGAGCAGTTCTTC
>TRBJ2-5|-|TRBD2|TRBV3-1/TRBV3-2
CASMVAGGAEETQYF
TGTGCCAGCATGGTAGCGGGGGGAGCAGAAGAGACCCAGTACTTC
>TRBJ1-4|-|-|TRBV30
CAGLEGNLGEKLFF
TGTGCCGGGCTTGAGGGAAATCTAGGGGAAAAACTGTTTTTT
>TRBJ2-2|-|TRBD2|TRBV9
CASSVGTRVNTGELFF
TGTGCCAGCAGCGTGGGGACTAGGGTGAACACCGGGGAGCTGTTTTTT
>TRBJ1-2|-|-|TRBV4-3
CASSQVGDSNYGYTF
TGCGCCAGCAGCCAAGTCGGTGACTCTAACTATGGCTACACCTTC
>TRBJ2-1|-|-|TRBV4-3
CASSQEATLGSADNEQFF
TGCGCCAGCAGCCAAGAGGCAACGTTAGGGAGCGCGGACAATGAGCAGTTCTTC
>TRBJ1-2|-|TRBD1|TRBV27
CASSFLVLGQGESGYTF
TGTGCCAGCAGTTTCCTCGTTCTCGGACAGGGGGAAAGTGGCTACACCTTC
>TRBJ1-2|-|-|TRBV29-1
CSVEIGLGDGYTF
TGCAGCGTTGAAATCGGACTAGGGGATGGCTACACCTTC
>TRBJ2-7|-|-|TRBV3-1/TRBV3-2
CASSQDGRGGQNEQYF
TGTGCCAGCAGCCAAGATGGGAGGGGGGGCCAGAACGAGCAGTACTTC
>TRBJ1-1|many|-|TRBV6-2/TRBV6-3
CASSYEVNTEAFF
TGTGCCAGCAGTTACGAGGTGAACACTGAAGCTTTCTTT
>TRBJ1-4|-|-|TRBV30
CAWSDGTTNEKLFF
TGTGCCTGGAGTGACGGGACAACTAATGAAAAACTGTTTTTT
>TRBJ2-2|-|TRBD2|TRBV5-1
CASSFLSGMNTGELFF
TGCGCCAGCAGCTTTTTGAGCGGGATGAACACCGGGGAGCTGTTTTTT
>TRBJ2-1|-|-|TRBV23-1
CATYNNEQFF
TGCGCCACGTACAACAATGAGCAGTTCTTC
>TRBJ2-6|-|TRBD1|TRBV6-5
CASTTDRAGANVLTF
TGTGCCAGCACCACCGACAGGGCTGGGGCCAACGTCCTGACTTTC
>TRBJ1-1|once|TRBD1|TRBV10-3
CAIRAGGYEDTEAFF
TGTGCCATCAGGGCAGGGGGCTATGAGGACACTGAAGCTTTCTTT
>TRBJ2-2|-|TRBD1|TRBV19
CASSIDRENTGELFF
TGTGCCAGTAGTATCGACAGGGAAAACACCGGGGAGCTGTTTTTT
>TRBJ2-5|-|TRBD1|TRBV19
CASSHPGQGRETQYF
TGTGCCAGTAGTCATCCGGGACAGGGGAGGGAGACCCAGTACTTC
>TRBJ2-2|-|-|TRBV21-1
CASSSGTGELFF
TGTGCCAGCAGCAGCGGGACCGGGGAGCTGTTTTTT
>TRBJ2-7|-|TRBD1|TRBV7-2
CASERTGGKREQYF
TGTGCCAGCGAGCGGACAGGGGGCAAGAGGGAGCAGTACTTC
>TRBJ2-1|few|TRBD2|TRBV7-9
CASSLNGLAGGRNEQFF
TGTGCCAGCAGCTTAAATGGGCTAGCGGGGGGGAGGAATGAGCAGTTCTTC
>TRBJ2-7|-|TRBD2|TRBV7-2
CASSSGLATYEQYF
TGTGCCAGCAGCTCGGGACTAGCAACCTACGAGCAGTACTTC
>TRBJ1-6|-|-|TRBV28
CASSLLGNNSPLHF
TGTGCCAGCAGTTTACTCGGGAATAATTCACCCCTCCACTTT
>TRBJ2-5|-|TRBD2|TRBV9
CASSPFPTSGRWSQETQYF
TGTGCCAGCAGCCCCTTCCCCACTAGCGGGAGGTGGTCCCAAGAGACCCAGTACTTC
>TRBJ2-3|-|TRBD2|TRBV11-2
CASSTRLAGGADTQYF
TGTGCCAGCAGCACCAGACTAGCGGGGGGTGCAGATACGCAGTATTTT
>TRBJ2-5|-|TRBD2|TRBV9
CASSVGSGGTQETQYF
TGTGCCAGCAGCGTAGGTAGCGGGGGGACACAAGAGACCCAGTACTTC
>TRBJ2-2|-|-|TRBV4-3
CASSWDINTGELFF
TGCGCCAGCAGCTGGGACATCAACACCGGGGAGCTGTTTTTT
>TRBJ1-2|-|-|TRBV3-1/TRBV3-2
CASSQVSGVRYGYTF
TGTGCCAGCAGCCAAGTATCGGGGGTAAGATATGGCTACACCTTC
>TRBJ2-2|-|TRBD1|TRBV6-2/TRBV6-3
CASSYVGGENTGELFF
TGTGCCAGCAGTTACGTAGGGGGCGAAAACACCGGGGAGCTGTTTTTT
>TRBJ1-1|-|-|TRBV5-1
CASSPPRTENTEAFF
TGCGCCAGCAGCCCTCCACGGACAGAGAACACTGAAGCTTTCTTT
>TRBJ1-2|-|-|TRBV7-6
CASSLGRGYGYTF
TGTGCCAGCAGCTTGGGCAGGGGCTATGGCTACACCTTC
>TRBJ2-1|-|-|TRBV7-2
CASSFALGYNEQFF
TGTGCCAGCAGCTTCGCGCTCGGCTACAATGAGCAGTTCTTC
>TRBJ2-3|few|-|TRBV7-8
CASSPMSGKTQYF
TGTGCCAGCAGCCCCATGTCAGGGAAAACGCAGTATTTT
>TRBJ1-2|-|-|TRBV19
CASSIQGTMGGYTF
TGTGCCAGTAGTATTCAGGGGACCATGGGGGGCTACACCTTC
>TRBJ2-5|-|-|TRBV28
CASRWGGNQETQYF
TGTGCCAGCAGGTGGGGCGGGAACCAAGAGACCCAGTACTTC
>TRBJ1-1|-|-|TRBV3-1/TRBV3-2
CASSPMAENTEAFF
TGTGCCAGCAGCCCAATGGCAGAGAACACTGAAGCTTTCTTT
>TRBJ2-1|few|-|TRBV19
CASRQGLYNEQFF
TGTGCCAGTAGGCAGGGGTTGTACAATGAGCAGTTCTTC
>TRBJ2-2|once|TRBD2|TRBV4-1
CASSQWTSGRAGELFF
TGCGCCAGCAGCCAATGGACTAGCGGGAGGGCCGGGGAGCTGTTTTTT
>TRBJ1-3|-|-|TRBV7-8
CASREQGAGNTIYF
TGTGCCAGCAGGGAACAGGGCGCTGGAAACACCATATATTTT
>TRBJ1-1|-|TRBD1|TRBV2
CASSRTGDTEAFF
TGTGCCAGCAGTCGTACAGGGGACACTGAAGCTTTCTTT